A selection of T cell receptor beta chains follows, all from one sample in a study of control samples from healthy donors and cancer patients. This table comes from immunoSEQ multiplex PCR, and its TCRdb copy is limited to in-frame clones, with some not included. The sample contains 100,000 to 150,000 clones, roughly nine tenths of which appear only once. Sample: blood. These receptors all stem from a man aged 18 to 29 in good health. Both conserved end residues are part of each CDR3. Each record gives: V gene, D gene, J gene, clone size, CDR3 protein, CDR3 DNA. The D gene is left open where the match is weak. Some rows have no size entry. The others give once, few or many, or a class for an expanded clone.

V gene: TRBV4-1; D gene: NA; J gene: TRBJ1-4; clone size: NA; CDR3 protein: CASSQYREEKLFF; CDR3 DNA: TGCGCCAGCAGCCAATACAGGGAAGAAAAACTGTTTTTT
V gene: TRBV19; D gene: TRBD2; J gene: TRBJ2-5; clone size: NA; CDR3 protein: CASSIGLAEEETQYF; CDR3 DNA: TGTGCCAGTAGTATCGGACTAGCGGAGGAAGAGACCCAGTACTTC
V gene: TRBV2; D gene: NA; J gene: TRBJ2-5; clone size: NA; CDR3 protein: CASSEQRTYQETQYF; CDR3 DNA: TGTGCCAGCAGTGAACAACGGACTTACCAAGAGACCCAGTACTTC
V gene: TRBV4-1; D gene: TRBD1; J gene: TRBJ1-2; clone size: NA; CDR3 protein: CASSPMSTGAYGYTF; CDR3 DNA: TGCGCCAGCAGCCCGATGAGTACAGGGGCCTATGGCTACACCTTC
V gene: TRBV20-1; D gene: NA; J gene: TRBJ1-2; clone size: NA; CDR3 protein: CSASYYGYTF; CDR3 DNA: TGCAGTGCTAGTTACTATGGCTACACCTTC
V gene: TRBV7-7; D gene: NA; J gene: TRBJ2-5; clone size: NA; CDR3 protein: CASSPSVGGPQETQYF; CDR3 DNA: TGTGCTAGCAGCCCCTCGGTGGGAGGACCACAAGAGACCCAGTACTTC
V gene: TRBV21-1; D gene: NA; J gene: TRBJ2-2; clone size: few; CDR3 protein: CASSWHPTGELFF; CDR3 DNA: TGTGCCAGCAGTTGGCACCCCACCGGGGAGCTGTTTTTT
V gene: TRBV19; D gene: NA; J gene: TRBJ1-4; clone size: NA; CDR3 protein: CASSPRVGALNEKLFF; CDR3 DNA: TGTGCCAGTAGTCCCCGAGTGGGGGCCCTAAATGAAAAACTGTTTTTT
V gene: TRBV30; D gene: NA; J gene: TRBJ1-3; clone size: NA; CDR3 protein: CAFRTELTGNTIYF; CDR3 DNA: TGTGCCTTCCGGACAGAGCTTACTGGAAACACCATATATTTT
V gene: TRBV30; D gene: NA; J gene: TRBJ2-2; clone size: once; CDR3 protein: CAWRGRQGYGTGELFF; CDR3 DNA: TGTGCCTGGAGGGGGCGGCAGGGATATGGTACCGGGGAGCTGTTTTTT
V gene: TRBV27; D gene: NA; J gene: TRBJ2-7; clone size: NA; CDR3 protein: CASSSRTAIYYEQYF; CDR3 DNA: TGTGCCAGCAGTTCTCGGACAGCGATATACTACGAGCAGTACTTC
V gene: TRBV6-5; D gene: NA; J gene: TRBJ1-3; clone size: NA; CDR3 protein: CASSYGGPGNTIYF; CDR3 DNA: TGTGCCAGCAGTTACGGGGGGCCTGGAAACACCATATATTTT
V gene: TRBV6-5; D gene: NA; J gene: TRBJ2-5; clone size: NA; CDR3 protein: CASSLGPVETQYF; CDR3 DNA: TGTGCCAGCAGTTTGGGTCCGGTGGAGACCCAGTACTTC
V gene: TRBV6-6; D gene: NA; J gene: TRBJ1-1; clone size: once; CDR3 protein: CASSSKLFMNTEAFF; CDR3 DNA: TGTGCCAGCAGCTCAAAACTATTCATGAACACTGAAGCTTTCTTT
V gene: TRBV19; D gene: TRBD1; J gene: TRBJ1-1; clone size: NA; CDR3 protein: CASSKRQGDTEAFF; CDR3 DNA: TGTGCCAGTAGTAAACGACAGGGCGACACTGAAGCTTTCTTT
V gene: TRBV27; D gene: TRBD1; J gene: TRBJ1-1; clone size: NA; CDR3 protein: CASSLSIGTGGPEAFF; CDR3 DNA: TGTGCCAGCAGTTTATCGATTGGGACAGGGGGCCCTGAAGCTTTCTTT
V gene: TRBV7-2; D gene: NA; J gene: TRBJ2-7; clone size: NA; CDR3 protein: CASSLAGEQYF; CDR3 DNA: TGTGCCAGCAGCTTAGCAGGGGAGCAGTACTTC
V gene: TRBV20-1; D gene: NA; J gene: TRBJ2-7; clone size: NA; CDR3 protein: CSAGDHEQYF; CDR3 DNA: TGCAGTGCTGGAGACCACGAGCAGTACTTC
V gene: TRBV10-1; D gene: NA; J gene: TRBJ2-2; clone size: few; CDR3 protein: CASSDPYGRGGGELFF; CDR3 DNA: TGCGCCAGCAGTGATCCGTACGGCAGGGGAGGCGGGGAGCTGTTTTTT
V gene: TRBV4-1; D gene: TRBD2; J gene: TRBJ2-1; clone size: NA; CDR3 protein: CASSVPGLAGGNEQFF; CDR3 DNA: TGCGCCAGCAGCGTCCCGGGACTAGCGGGAGGGAATGAGCAGTTCTTC
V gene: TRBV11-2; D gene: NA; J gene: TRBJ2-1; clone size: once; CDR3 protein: CASSLDSGSYNEQFF; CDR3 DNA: TGTGCCAGCAGCCTAGATAGCGGCTCCTACAATGAGCAGTTCTTC
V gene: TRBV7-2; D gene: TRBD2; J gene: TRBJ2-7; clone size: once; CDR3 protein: CASSSSGLEYEQYF; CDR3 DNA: TGTGCCAGCAGCTCGTCGGGACTAGAGTACGAGCAGTACTTC
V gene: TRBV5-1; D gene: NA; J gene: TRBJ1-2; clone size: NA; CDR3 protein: CASSSRAEGYTF; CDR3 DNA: TGCGCCAGCAGCTCCCGAGCGGAAGGCTACACCTTC
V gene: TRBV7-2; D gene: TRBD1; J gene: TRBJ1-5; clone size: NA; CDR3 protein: CASSRGQGNQPQHF; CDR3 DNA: TGTGCCAGCAGCCGCGGACAGGGTAATCAGCCCCAGCATTTT
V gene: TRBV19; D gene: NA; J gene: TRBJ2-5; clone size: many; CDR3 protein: CASSIGQGGETQYF; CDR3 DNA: TGTGCCAGTAGTATAGGGCAGGGGGGTGAGACCCAGTACTTC
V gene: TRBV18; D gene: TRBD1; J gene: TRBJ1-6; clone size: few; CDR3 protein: CASRQGANSPLHF; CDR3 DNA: TGTGCCAGCCGACAGGGGGCGAATTCACCCCTCCACTTT
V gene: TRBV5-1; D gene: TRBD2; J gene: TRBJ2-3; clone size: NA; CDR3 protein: CASSPTAGTDTQYF; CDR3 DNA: TGCGCCAGCAGCCCAACAGCGGGAACGGATACGCAGTATTTT
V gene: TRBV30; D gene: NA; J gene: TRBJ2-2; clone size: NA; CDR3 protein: CAYGFQGNTGELFF; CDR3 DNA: TGTGCCTACGGATTTCAGGGTAACACCGGGGAGCTGTTTTTT
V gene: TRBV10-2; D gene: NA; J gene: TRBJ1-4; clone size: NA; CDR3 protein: CASSESNWGKSGKLFF; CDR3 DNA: TGCGCCAGCAGTGAGTCGAATTGGGGGAAGAGTGGAAAACTGTTTTTT
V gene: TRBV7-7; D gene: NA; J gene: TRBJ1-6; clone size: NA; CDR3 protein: CASSPKVNSPLHF; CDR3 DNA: TGTGCTAGCAGCCCAAAGGTGAATTCACCCCTCCACTTT
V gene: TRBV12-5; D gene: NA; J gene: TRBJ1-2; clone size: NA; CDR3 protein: CASGGSGDPNYGYTF; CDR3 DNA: TGTGCTAGTGGGGGTAGTGGGGATCCTAACTATGGCTACACCTTC